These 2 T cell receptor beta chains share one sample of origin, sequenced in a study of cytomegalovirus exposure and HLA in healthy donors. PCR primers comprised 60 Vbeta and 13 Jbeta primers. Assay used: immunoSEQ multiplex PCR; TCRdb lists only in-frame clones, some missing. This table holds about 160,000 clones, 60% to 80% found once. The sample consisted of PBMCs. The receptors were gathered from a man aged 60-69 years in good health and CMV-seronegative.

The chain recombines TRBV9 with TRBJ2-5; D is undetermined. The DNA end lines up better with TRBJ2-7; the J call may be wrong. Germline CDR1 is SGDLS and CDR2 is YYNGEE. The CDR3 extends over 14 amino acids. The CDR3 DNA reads TGTGCCAGCAGCGTAGGTCTTTATAACTACGAGCAGTACTTC. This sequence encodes CASSVGLYNYEQYF.

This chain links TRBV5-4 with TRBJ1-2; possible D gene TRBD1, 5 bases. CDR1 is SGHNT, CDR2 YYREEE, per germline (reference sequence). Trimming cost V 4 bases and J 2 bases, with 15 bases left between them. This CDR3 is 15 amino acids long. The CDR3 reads CASSRGAGDNYGYTF. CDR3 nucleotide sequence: TGTGCCAGCAGCCGCGGGGCGGGTGACAACTATGGCTACACCTTC.